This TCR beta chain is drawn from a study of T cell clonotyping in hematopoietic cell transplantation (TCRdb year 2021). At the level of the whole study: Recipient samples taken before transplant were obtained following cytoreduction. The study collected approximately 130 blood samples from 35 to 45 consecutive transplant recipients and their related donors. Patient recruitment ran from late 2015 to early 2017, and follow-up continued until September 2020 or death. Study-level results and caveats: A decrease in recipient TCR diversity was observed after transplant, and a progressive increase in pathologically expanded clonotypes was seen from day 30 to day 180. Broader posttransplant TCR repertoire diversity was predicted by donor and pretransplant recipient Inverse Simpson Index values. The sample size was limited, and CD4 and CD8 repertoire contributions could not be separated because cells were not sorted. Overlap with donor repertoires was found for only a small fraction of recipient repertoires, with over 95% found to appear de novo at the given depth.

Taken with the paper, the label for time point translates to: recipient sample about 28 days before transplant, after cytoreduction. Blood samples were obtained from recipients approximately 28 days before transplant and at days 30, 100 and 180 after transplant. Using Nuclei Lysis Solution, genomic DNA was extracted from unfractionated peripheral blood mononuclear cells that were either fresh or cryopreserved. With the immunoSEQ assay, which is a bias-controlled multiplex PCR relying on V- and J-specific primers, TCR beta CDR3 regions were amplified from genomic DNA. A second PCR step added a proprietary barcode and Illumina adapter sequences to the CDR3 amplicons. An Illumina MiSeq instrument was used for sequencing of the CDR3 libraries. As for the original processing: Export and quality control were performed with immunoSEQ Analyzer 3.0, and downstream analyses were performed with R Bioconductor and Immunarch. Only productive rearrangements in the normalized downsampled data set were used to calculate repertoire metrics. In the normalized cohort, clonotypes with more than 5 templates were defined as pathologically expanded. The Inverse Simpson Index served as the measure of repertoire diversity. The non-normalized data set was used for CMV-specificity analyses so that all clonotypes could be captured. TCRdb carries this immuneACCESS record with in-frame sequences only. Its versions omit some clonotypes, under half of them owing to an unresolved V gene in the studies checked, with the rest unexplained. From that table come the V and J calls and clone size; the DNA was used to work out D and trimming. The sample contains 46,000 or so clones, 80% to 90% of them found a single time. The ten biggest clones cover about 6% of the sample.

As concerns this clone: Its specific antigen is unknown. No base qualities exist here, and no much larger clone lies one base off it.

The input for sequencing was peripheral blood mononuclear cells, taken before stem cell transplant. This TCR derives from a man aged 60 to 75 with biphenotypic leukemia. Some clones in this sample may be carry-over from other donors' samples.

The DNA reads as follows: TGTGCCAGCTCACCGGGGGCTAACTATGGCTACACCTTC. This gives the protein CASSPGANYGYTF. This sequence uses TRBV18 and TRBJ1-2, and perhaps TRBD1 as D gene, on 5 matching bases. Trimming costs V 3 bases and J 0 bases, and their ends lie 5 bases apart. Spanning cysteine to phenylalanine, the CDR3 consists of 13 amino acids. This entry keeps only the CDR3 DNA: 39 bases, framed from base 1. The CDR1 and CDR2 encoded by the germline V gene are KGHSH and LQKENI. With the rest looked up from the reference TRBV18 and TRBJ1-2 genes rather than sequenced, the full variable domain is NAGVMQNPRHLVRRRGQEARLRCSPMKGHSHVYWYRQLPEEGLKFMVYLQKENIIDESGMPKERFSAEFPKEGPSILRIQQVVRGDSAAYFCASSPGANYGYTFGSGTRLTVV.